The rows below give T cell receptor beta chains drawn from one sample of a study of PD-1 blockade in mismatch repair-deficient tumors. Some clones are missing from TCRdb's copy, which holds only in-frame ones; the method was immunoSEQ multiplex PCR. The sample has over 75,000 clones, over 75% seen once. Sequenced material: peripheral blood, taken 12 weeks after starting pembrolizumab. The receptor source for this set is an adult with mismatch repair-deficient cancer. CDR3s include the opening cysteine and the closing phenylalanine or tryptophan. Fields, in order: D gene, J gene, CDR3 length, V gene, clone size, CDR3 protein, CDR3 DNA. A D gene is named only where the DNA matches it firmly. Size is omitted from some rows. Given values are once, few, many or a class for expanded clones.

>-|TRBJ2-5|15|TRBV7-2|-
CASSFRGSGQETQYF
TGTGCCAGCAGCTTTCGGGGGTCGGGACAAGAGACCCAGTACTTC
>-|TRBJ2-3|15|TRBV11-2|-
CASTLSGISTDTQYF
TGTGCCAGCACCCTTAGCGGCATTAGCACAGATACGCAGTATTTT
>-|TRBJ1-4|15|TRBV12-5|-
CASGLGQATNEKLFF
TGTGCTAGTGGTTTGGGTCAGGCAACTAATGAAAAACTGTTTTTT
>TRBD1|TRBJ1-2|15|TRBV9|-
CASSEGAGVGYGYTF
TGTGCCAGCAGCGAGGGGGCAGGGGTGGGCTATGGCTACACCTTC
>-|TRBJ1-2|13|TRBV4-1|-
CASSQEGSYGYTF
TGCGCCAGCAGCCAAGAGGGCAGCTATGGCTACACCTTC
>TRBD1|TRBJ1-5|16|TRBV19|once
CASSQPAAGGNQPQHF
TGTGCCAGTAGTCAACCGGCGGCAGGGGGGAATCAGCCCCAGCATTTT
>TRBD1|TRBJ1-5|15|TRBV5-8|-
CASRRDRGDHQPQHF
TGTGCCAGCAGACGGGACAGGGGAGACCATCAGCCCCAGCATTTT
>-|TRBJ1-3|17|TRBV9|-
CASSVEVRASDGNTIYF
TGTGCCAGCAGCGTAGAGGTCAGGGCATCGGACGGAAACACCATATATTTT
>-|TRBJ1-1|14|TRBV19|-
CASTTWAVNTEAFF
TGTGCCAGTACCACGTGGGCGGTAAACACTGAAGCTTTCTTT
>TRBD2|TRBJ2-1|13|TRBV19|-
CASGTSGYNEQFF
TGTGCCAGTGGGACTAGCGGATACAATGAGCAGTTCTTC
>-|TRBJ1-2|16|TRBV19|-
CASSREGGTGDYGYTF
TGTGCCAGTAGCCGCGAGGGGGGGACGGGAGACTATGGCTACACCTTC
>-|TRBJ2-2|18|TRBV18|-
CASSPPNLGEGRTGELFF
TGTGCCAGCTCACCACCGAATCTGGGAGAGGGGCGGACCGGGGAGCTGTTTTTT
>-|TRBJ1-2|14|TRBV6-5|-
CASSYSKGRNGYTF
TGTGCCAGCAGTTACTCGAAGGGGAGGAATGGCTACACCTTC
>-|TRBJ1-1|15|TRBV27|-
CASSPSMGIWTEAFF
TGTGCCAGCAGTCCCTCGATGGGGATTTGGACTGAAGCTTTCTTT
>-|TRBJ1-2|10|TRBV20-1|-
CSAAGDGYTF
TGCAGTGCAGCAGGGGATGGCTACACCTTC
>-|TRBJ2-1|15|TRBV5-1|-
CASSRTGFSYNEQFF
TGCGCCAGCAGCCGTACAGGGTTCTCCTACAATGAGCAGTTCTTC
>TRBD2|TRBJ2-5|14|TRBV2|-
CASSDLVGGEAQYF
TGTGCCAGCAGTGATTTAGTGGGAGGGGAGGCCCAGTACTTC
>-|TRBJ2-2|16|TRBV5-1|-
CASSLAPAGDSGELFF
TGCGCCAGCAGCTTGGCCCCGGCAGGGGATTCCGGGGAGCTGTTTTTT
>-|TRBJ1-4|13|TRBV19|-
CASSIVPNEKLFF
TGTGCCAGTAGTATCGTCCCAAATGAAAAACTGTTTTTT
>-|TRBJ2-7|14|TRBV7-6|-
CASSLNRDGYEQYF
TGTGCCAGCAGCTTAAATAGGGACGGATACGAGCAGTACTTC
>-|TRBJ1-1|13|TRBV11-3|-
CASSLNRVEEAFF
TGTGCCAGCAGCTTAAACAGAGTGGAAGAAGCTTTCTTT
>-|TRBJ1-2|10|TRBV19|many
CAVRDYGYTF
TGTGCCGTCCGGGACTATGGCTACACCTTC
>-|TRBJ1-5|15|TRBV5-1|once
CASSPDGRGNQPQHF
TGCGCCAGCAGCCCGGACGGAAGAGGCAATCAGCCCCAGCATTTT
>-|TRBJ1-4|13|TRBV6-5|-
CASSPQFSEKLFF
TGTGCCAGCAGCCCCCAGTTCAGCGAAAAACTGTTTTTT
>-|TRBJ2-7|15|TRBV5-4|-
CASSLGGDGGVEQYF
TGTGCCAGCAGCTTGGGGGGGGATGGAGGGGTCGAGCAGTACTTC
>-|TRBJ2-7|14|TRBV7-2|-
CASSLVGGNYEQYF
TGTGCCAGCAGCTTAGTAGGGGGGAACTACGAGCAGTACTTC
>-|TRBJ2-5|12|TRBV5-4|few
CASSNPQETQYF
TGTGCCAGCAGCAACCCTCAAGAGACCCAGTACTTC
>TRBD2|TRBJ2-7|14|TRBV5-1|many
CASSFSSGNYEQYF
TGCGCCAGCAGCTTTTCTAGCGGGAACTACGAGCAGTACTTC
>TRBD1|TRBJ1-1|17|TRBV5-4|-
CASSRDSESQMNTEAFF
TGTGCCAGCAGCCGGGACAGCGAATCACAGATGAACACTGAAGCTTTCTTT
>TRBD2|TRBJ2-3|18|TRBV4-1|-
CASSPGLAGVWGTDTQYF
TGCGCCAGCAGCCCCGGACTAGCGGGGGTATGGGGCACAGATACGCAGTATTTT
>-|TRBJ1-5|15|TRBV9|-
CASSPTDSRNQPQHF
TGTGCCAGCAGCCCTACCGACAGCCGCAATCAGCCCCAGCATTTT
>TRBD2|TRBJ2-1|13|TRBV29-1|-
CSAGPYGRGSLFF
TGCAGCGCTGGGCCATACGGGAGGGGCAGCCTGTTCTTC
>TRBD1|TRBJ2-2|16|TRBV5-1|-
CASSLSVGGRAGELFF
TGCGCCAGCAGCTTGAGCGTAGGGGGCAGGGCCGGGGAGCTGTTTTTT
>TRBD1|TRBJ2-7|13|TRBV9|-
CASSTRDRGEQYF
TGTGCCAGCAGCACCCGGGACAGGGGCGAGCAGTACTTC
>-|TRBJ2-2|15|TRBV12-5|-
CASGLGGRATGELFF
TGTGCTAGTGGTTTGGGGGGCAGGGCAACCGGGGAGCTGTTTTTT
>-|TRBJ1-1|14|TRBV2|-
CASRTQGSSTEAFF
TGTGCCAGCAGGACACAGGGATCAAGCACTGAAGCTTTCTTT
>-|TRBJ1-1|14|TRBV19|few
CASKARGMNTEAFF
TGTGCCAGTAAGGCCCGGGGAATGAACACTGAAGCTTTCTTT
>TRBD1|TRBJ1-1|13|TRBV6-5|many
CASSSGQVTEAFF
TGTGCCAGCAGCTCCGGACAGGTCACTGAAGCTTTCTTT
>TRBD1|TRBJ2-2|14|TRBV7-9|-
CASSTRTGAGELFF
TGTGCCAGCAGCACCCGGACAGGGGCCGGGGAGCTGTTTTTT
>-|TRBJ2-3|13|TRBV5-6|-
CASSLDYSDTQYF
TGTGCCAGCAGCTTGGACTATTCAGATACGCAGTATTTT
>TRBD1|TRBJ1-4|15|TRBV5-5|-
CASSLEGARNEKLFF
TGTGCCAGCAGCTTGGAGGGGGCGCGAAATGAAAAACTGTTTTTT
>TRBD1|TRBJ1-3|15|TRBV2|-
CASNLDRGVGNTIYF
TGTGCCAGCAACTTGGACAGGGGAGTTGGAAACACCATATATTTT
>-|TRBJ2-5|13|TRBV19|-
CASSMRIAETQYF
TGTGCCAGTAGTATGAGAATAGCGGAGACCCAGTACTTC
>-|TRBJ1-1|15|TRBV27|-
CASSLSLSLGTEAFF
TGTGCCAGCAGTCTCTCGTTATCTTTGGGCACTGAAGCTTTCTTT
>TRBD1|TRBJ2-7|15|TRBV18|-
CASSLQGASVYEQYF
TGTGCCAGCTCTCTACAGGGGGCTAGCGTGTACGAGCAGTACTTC
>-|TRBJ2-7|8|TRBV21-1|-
CALDEQYF
TGTGCCCTTGACGAGCAGTACTTC
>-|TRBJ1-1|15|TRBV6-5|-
CASSYGVGGNTEAFF
TGTGCCAGCAGTTACGGGGTCGGAGGGAACACTGAAGCTTTCTTT
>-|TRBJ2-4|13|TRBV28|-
CASSFGRVNIQYF
TGTGCCAGCAGTTTTGGCAGGGTTAACATTCAGTACTTC
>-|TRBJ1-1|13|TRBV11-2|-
CASSPWRRFEAFF
TGTGCCAGCAGCCCTTGGCGACGCTTTGAAGCTTTCTTT
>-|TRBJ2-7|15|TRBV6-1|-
CASSDGFGQSDEQYF
TGTGCCAGCAGTGACGGGTTTGGCCAATCCGACGAGCAGTACTTC